This entry lists 27 T cell receptor beta chains sequenced from one sample in a study of T cell responses to AZD1222 COVID-19 vaccine. The table came from immunoSEQ multiplex PCR; TCRdb's copy has only in-frame clones and leaves some out. The sample has about 110,000 clones; approximately 87% are singletons. The sequences come from peripheral blood, collected on day 0 of AZD1222 vaccination. Source of these receptors: an adult in good health.

The chain joins TRBV5-5 to TRBJ2-4, with D possibly TRBD1 on 6 matching bases. The germline V and J ends were trimmed by 4 bases and 1 base, with 9 bases remaining between them. There are 14 residues in the CDR3. Germline V gene lookup returns CDR1 SGHKS and CDR2 YYEKEE (reference sequence). The CDR3 DNA follows: TGTGCCAGCAGCGCGCAGGGGGCCAAAAACATTCAGTACTTC. Encoded protein: CASSAQGAKNIQYF.

V gene TRBV10-3 combines with J gene TRBJ2-1, with D possibly being TRBD1 (6 bases). Germline CDR1 is ENHRY and CDR2 is SYGVKD. The V end was cut by 6 bases, the J end by 8 bases, with 17 bases between. There are 14 residues in the CDR3. CDR3 coding DNA: TGTGCCATCAGCCCAAGGGAGACAGGCTATGAGCAGTTCTTC. It is translated as CAISPRETGYEQFF.

The chain uses TRBV6-4 and TRBJ2-1; D possibly corresponds to TRBD2 (5 bases). V gave up 4 bases and J gave up 0 bases, with 10 bases separating them. Germline V gene sequence: CDR1 MRHNA, CDR2 SNTAGT. This CDR3 spans 15 amino acids. The CDR3 here is CASSAEASSYNEQFF. CDR3 sequence (DNA): TGTGCCAGCAGTGCGGAGGCGAGCTCCTACAATGAGCAGTTCTTC.

As for this clone: Because the CDR3's place on the DNA is in doubt, the DNA is left out and the CDR3 is given as listed by TCRdb. This chain links TRBV21-1 with TRBJ2-2; the D call of TRBD2 is as the table states it, not checked on the DNA. TRBV21-1 is a pseudogene. The CDR3 spans 18 amino acids, including both terminal residues. The CDR3 sequence is CASSQVASGSVNTGELFF.

The chain combines TRBV19 with TRBJ2-7; 7 nucleotides match TRBD1. The CDR3 loop spans 16 amino acids. Looked up from germline, CDR1 is LNHDA and CDR2 is SQIVND (reference sequence). J lost 4 bases, V lost 4 bases, and 13 bases had no gene match. The CDR3 loop reads CASSKRVAGGMYEQYF. The CDR3 DNA is TGTGCCAGTAGTAAAAGGGTCGCAGGGGGTATGTACGAGCAGTACTTC. Supplemented by reference TRBV19 and TRBJ2-7, the full variable domain reads DGGITQSPKYLFRKEGQNVTLSCEQNLNHDAMYWYRQDPGQGLRLIYYSQIVNDFQKGDIAEGYSVSREKKESFPLTVTSAQKNPTAFYLCASSKRVAGGMYEQYFGPGTRLTVT.

This clone was seen a handful of times. The gene calls are TRBV5-1 and TRBJ2-2, with D tentatively TRBD2 (5 bases). Germline CDR1 is SGHRS and CDR2 is YFSETQ. Trimming left V 0 bases short and J 5 bases short, with 11 bases between. The CDR3 spans 15 residues. CDR3 amino acids: CASSLGQRRTGELFF. The CDR3 DNA is TGCGCCAGCAGCTTGGGGCAGCGGCGAACCGGGGAGCTGTTTTTT.

The V and J genes are TRBV6-1 and TRBJ2-5; TRBD2 is a possible D gene (5 bases). V lost 0 bases to trimming and J lost 4 bases, with 15 bases between them. The CDR3 sequence is 16 residues long. Germline V gives CDR1 MNHNS, CDR2 SASEGT. CDR3 sequence (DNA): TGTGCCAGCAGTGAAGCCCTAGCTCCAAAGGGAGAGACCCAGTACTTC. Translating gives CASSEALAPKGETQYF.

This clone has just a few counts. V is TRBV27 and J is TRBJ2-7; 10 positions match TRBD2. The germline V gene has CDR1 MNHEY and CDR2 SMNVEV (reference sequence). V lost 5 bases and J lost 6; bases outside the gene matches: 19. CDR3 length equals 18 residues. CDR3 in DNA: TGTGCCAGCAGTCTCAACATGGCACGGGGACTAGCGAGGGCCGAGCAGTACTTC. Protein sequence: CASSLNMARGLARAEQYF.

The chain employs TRBV6-7 and TRBJ2-4, with 7 nucleotides matching TRBD2. TRBV6-7 is noted as an ORF with a role that remains uncertain. V gave up 4 bases and J gave up 6 bases; unmatched junction bases: 12. There are 16 residues in the CDR3. Here the CDR3 reads CASSSFLAGVGNIQYF. DNA for the CDR3: TGTGCCAGCAGTTCCTTCCTGGCGGGAGTGGGAAACATTCAGTACTTC.

The chain couples TRBV6-4 to TRBJ2-5, with D hard to call. Germline V gene data show CDR1 as MRHNA and CDR2 as SNTAGT. Trimming shortened V by 4 bases and J by 5 bases, and 26 bases separated the two germline ends. This CDR3 contains 18 residues. The CDR3 nucleotides are TGTGCCAGCAGTGTCCCCGTCGGAGTAGGTGGGATGAGGGAGACCCAGTACTTC. This translates into CASSVPVGVGGMRETQYF.

V gene TRBV7-3 combines with J gene TRBJ2-1, with 9 bases fitting TRBD2. Germline lookup yields CDR1 SGHTA and CDR2 FQGTGA. There are 18 residues in the CDR3. V lost 5 bases and J lost 5; bases outside the gene matches: 16. The CDR3, as DNA: TGTGCCAGCAGCCCACGAGGTAGCGGGAGTACCGCGGACAATGAGCAGTTCTTC. Its protein is CASSPRGSGSTADNEQFF.

This clone is a singleton in its sample. This rearrangement joins TRBV5-6 to TRBJ2-7, with D uncertain. Germline CDR1 is SGHDT and CDR2 is YYEEEE. The V gene lost 1 base and the J gene lost 3 bases, with 17 bases spanning the gap. This CDR3 region has 16 residues. The CDR3 DNA sequence: TGTGCCAGCAGCTTGTTTCGTGAATCTGCCGACTACGAGCAGTACTTC. Its protein is CASSLFRESADYEQYF.

This clone was counted a few times. The chain links TRBV19 to TRBJ2-3; D is unresolved. The germline V gene encodes CDR1 LNHDA and CDR2 SQIVND (reference sequence). The CDR3 loop spans 15 amino acids. The V end was cut by 8 bases, the J end by 2 bases, with 17 bases between. The DNA of the CDR3 is TGTGCCAGTTCCACTACCGATTCCTTCACAGATACGCAGTATTTT. This gives the protein CASSTTDSFTDTQYF.

The chain couples TRBV5-1 to TRBJ2-1, with 8 bases aligning to TRBD1. Germline CDR1 is SGHRS and CDR2 is YFSETQ. J gave up 10 bases and V 0 bases, and 12 bases lay outside the gene matches. The CDR3 length is 16 residues. Written as DNA, the CDR3 is TGCGCCAGCAGCTTGGCCATCGGACAGGGACTCGGGGAGCAGTTCTTC. Its protein product is CASSLAIGQGLGEQFF.

The V call is TRBV4-1, the J call TRBJ2-7; TRBD1 aligns across 9 bases. The germline V gene encodes CDR1 MGHRA and CDR2 YSYEKL. V shed 3 bases and J 6 bases; nucleotides not matched to a gene: 6. The CDR3 is 14 residues long. CDR3 sequence reads: CASSHPGQGAEQYF. The CDR3 DNA sequence: TGCGCCAGCAGCCACCCGGGACAGGGCGCCGAGCAGTACTTC.

This chain joins TRBV28 and TRBJ2-1; 9 bases line up with TRBD2. Germline CDR1 MDHEN, CDR2 SYDVKM. With 5 bases clipped from V and 8 bases from J, the junction kept 10 bases outside the gene matches. This CDR3 is 15 amino acids long. The CDR3 bases are TGTGCCAGCAGTGGGGGGGGGACTAGCTCCCATGAGCAGTTCTTC. It translates to CASSGGGTSSHEQFF.

This chain connects TRBV19 to TRBJ1-2, with TRBD1 matching over 8 bases. The V gene's germline CDR1 is LNHDA and CDR2 SQIVND (reference sequence). Germline trimming cut 7 bases from V and 4 bases from J; bases unmatched to any gene: 8. CDR3 length: 14 residues. The CDR3 loop reads CASTTGQGPYGYTF. CDR3 sequence (DNA): TGTGCCAGTACCACCGGACAGGGCCCCTATGGCTACACCTTC.

The J gene is TRBJ1-4, the V gene TRBV6-5; a possible D gene is TRBD1 (6 bases). This CDR3 is 15 amino acids long. Germline CDR1 reads MNHEY; CDR2 reads SVGAGI. Trimming cost V 5 bases and J 4 bases, with 14 bases left between them. The CDR3 spells CASSPRTDYNEKLFF. The CDR3 DNA reads as TGTGCCAGCAGTCCCCGGACAGATTATAATGAAAAACTGTTTTTT.

V usage is TRBV5-6 and J usage is TRBJ1-5; 7 bases align to TRBD1. In germline, CDR1 is SGHDT, CDR2 YYEEEE. V shed 4 bases, J shed 2 bases, and the junction held 6 bases outside the gene matches. The CDR3 length is 15 residues. The CDR3 here is CASSPQGMRNQPQHF. CDR3 DNA sequence: TGTGCCAGCAGCCCACAGGGGATGCGCAATCAGCCCCAGCATTTT.

This chain links TRBV9 with TRBJ1-6; TRBD1 agrees at 10 bases. This CDR3 contains 15 residues. Per germline, CDR1 SGDLS and CDR2 YYNGEE. After removal of 5 bases from V and 9 bases from J, the junction contained 8 bases not matched to a gene. This CDR3 is CASSGTGTGASPLHF. DNA of the CDR3: TGTGCCAGCAGTGGAACCGGGACAGGGGCTTCACCCCTCCACTTT.

V usage is TRBV10-3 and J usage is TRBJ2-7; 10 nucleotides match TRBD2. With V trimmed by 8 bases and J by 1 base, 2 bases remained unmatched. This CDR3 contains 13 residues. Germline values: CDR1 ENHRY, CDR2 SYGVKD. The DNA of the CDR3 is TGTGCCATCTCGACTAGCGGGTCCTACGAGCAGTACTTC. This codes for CAISTSGSYEQYF.

This clone was seen just once. The J gene is TRBJ1-2, the V gene TRBV7-2, with D possibly TRBD1 on 5 matching bases. Trimming took off 5 bases at V and 1 base at J, with 8 bases between the two ends. Germline CDR1 is SGHTA and CDR2 is FQGNSA. There are 13 residues in the CDR3. As DNA, the CDR3 is TGTGCCAGCAGCCGGGACCTTAACTATGGCTACACCTTC. It encodes CASSRDLNYGYTF.

V is TRBV18 and J is TRBJ2-1; 9 bases agree with TRBD2. CDR1 and CDR2 (germline): KGHSH, LQKENI. Germline trimming cut 0 bases from V and 7 bases from J; bases unmatched to any gene: 1. The CDR3 extends over 14 amino acids. This CDR3 reads CASSPPAGGNEQFF. The DNA of the CDR3 is TGTGCCAGCTCACCACCGGCGGGGGGGAATGAGCAGTTCTTC.

The rearrangement joins TRBV5-1 to TRBJ2-2; 7 bases agree with TRBD2. V lost 7 bases and J lost 5; bases outside the gene matches: 8. Looked up from germline, CDR1 is SGHRS and CDR2 is YFSETQ. The CDR3 has 14 residues. The CDR3 nucleotides read TGCGCCAGCGTAGCGGGCGACTTTACCGGGGAGCTGTTTTTT. The encoded protein is CASVAGDFTGELFF. Combining the CDR3 with reference TRBV5-1 and TRBJ2-2 gives the whole variable domain KAGVTQTPRYLIKTRGQQVTLSCSPISGHRSVSWYQQTPGQGLQFLFEYFSETQRNKGNFPGRFSGRQFSNSRSEMNVSTLELGDSALYLCASVAGDFTGELFFGEGSRLTVL.

The chain recombines TRBV27 with TRBJ2-7, with a tentative D call TRBD2 (5 bases). Trimming removed 6 bases at V and 2 bases at J, with 23 bases between. This CDR3 is 17 amino acids long. Germline values: CDR1 MNHEY, CDR2 SMNVEV (reference sequence). The CDR3 here is CASSQPPTGLPTYEQYF. The CDR3, as DNA: TGTGCCAGCAGCCAACCACCGACCGGACTCCCTACCTACGAGCAGTACTTC.

The chain uses TRBV30 and TRBJ2-7; D unresolved. CDR3 length equals 12 residues. V lost 3 bases to trimming and J lost 0 bases, with 6 bases between them. The germline V gene has CDR1 GTSNPN and CDR2 SVGIG (reference sequence). The CDR3 loop reads CAWRSSSYEQYF. The CDR3 bases are TGTGCCTGGAGGTCGAGCTCCTACGAGCAGTACTTC.

The chain carries TRBV30 and TRBJ1-3; 11 bases line up with TRBD1. The V and J ends lost 0 bases and 7 bases, in that order; junction bases with no gene match: 5. Germline CDR1 and CDR2: GTSNPN and SVGIG (reference sequence). This CDR3 has 15 amino acids. DNA of the CDR3: TGTGCCTGGAGTGTACGGGACAGGGGGGGGAACACCATATATTTT. Protein sequence: CAWSVRDRGGNTIYF.